This TCR beta chain was recovered during a study of T cells in Graves' hyperthyroidism and ophthalmopathy. Study-level findings and limits: Most thyroid clonotypes expanded above 0.001 appeared in blood too. Ophthalmopathy stood apart from stable hyperthyroidism in a 13 V-J model.

RNA transcripts provided the source from which TCR beta CDR3 regions were amplified. First-round RT-PCR of the TCR CDR3 relied on the HTBI primer set. TCRdb itself ran the multiplex PCR reads through MiXCR, one entry per CDR3 protein. The sample carries about 420,000 distinct CDR3 sequences, approximately 14% recorded once. The diagnoses drew upon clinical symptoms, serum thyroxine and TRAb, thyroid ultrasound and orbital computed tomography. PBMCs were derived from under 13 ml fresh peripheral blood. This clonotype was seen only a few times. Its specificity is unknown. The length of the CDR3 is 13 residues. The J segment lost 3 bases and the V segment lost 3 bases, leaving 5 bases of the junction unmatched. Germline V gene sequence: CDR1 DFQATT, CDR2 SNEGSKA (reference sequence).

The V and J genes are TRBV20-1 and TRBJ2-7; TRBD1 aligns across 7 bases. The receptor comes from a woman younger than 35 with Graves' hyperthyroidism. The sequenced sample consisted of blood. The CDR3 loop reads CSARGQSDYEQYF. CDR3 DNA sequence: TGCAGTGCTAGGGGACAGAGCGACTACGAGCAGTACTTC.